The sequence of this T cell receptor beta chain was determined in a study of T cells in Graves' hyperthyroidism and ophthalmopathy. Germline V gene sequence: CDR1 MDHEN, CDR2 SYDVKM. The CDR3 runs to 11 residues. Trimming removed 5 bases from V and 1 base from J, with 2 bases in between. Authors of the study amplified TCR beta CDR3 regions from RNA transcripts. Carried out on the TCR CDR3, a first-round RT-PCR used the HTBI primer set. TCRdb processed the multiplex PCR reads anew with MiXCR; each CDR3 protein has one entry. The top ten clones hold about 31% of a sample with around 500,000 distinct CDR3 sequences, 15% to 20% of them seen once. Under 3 months was the duration of disease in ophthalmopathy patients, who also had a Clinical Activity Score of at least 3 and a NOSPECS grade of at least 4. Using around 10 ml of fresh peripheral blood, PBMCs were prepared.

This chain joins TRBV28 and TRBJ1-1; D is unclear. Sequencing used blood. The origin of this receptor is a woman aged 25 to 39 with Graves' ophthalmopathy. The CDR3 loop reads CASSGNTEAFF. The CDR3 bases are TGTGCCAGCAGTGGGAACACTGAAGCTTTCTTT.